The TCR beta chain under discussion was sequenced for a study of blood T cells in healthy people across ages. Study-wide findings and caveats: Since the PBMCs were unsorted, naive and antigen-experienced cells could not be conclusively compared.

Isolation per sample recovered at least 7 million PBMCs. The total RNA that was extracted per sample amounted to at least 6 micrograms. Using a J-beta primer mix together with a sample-barcoded 5' primer, a second PCR was run for roughly 7 to 12 cycles. The authors tagged each cDNA molecule using a template-switch adaptor with 12 random nucleotides. In TCRdb, the 5' RACE reads were re-called with MiXCR into one record per CDR3 protein. The sample contains about 2 million distinct CDR3 sequences, about 50% of which appear only once. Germline assignment: CDR1 LGHDT and CDR2 YNNKEL (reference sequence). This CDR3 contains 15 residues. Trimming took 0 bases from V and 0 from J, leaving 8 bases between them. On this clonotype: Its antigen is as yet unknown.

This TCR came from a middle-aged woman in good health. The chain couples TRBV3-1 to TRBJ2-5; the D is unclear. The material sequenced was blood. The CDR3 DNA reads TGTGCCAGCAGCCAAGATACCGGGTACCAAGAGACCCAGTACTTC. Its protein product is CASSQDTGYQETQYF.